Below, one TCR beta chain is given with its context. The V gene end was trimmed by 2 bases and the J gene end by 2 bases; junction bases not matched to a gene: 3. This CDR3 is built from 14 residues. Germline lookup yields CDR1 MNHEY and CDR2 SMNVEV (reference sequence). This sample stems from a study of cytomegalovirus exposure and HLA in healthy donors. TCRdb's table, derived via immunoSEQ multiplex PCR, lists solely in-frame clones and lacks some. The sample comprises about 160,000 clones, about 95% of which are singletons, and 0.89% rests with the top ten. V usage is TRBV27 and J usage is TRBJ2-7; 7 positions agree with TRBD1. This TCR came from a young woman in good health and CMV-seronegative. The sequenced material came from PBMCs. CDR3 DNA sequence: TGTGCCAGCAGTTTAGAGACAGGGCCCTACGAGCAGTACTTC. This gives the protein CASSLETGPYEQYF.